Each of the 10 T cell receptor beta chains below was sequenced from the same sample in a study of blood T cell repertoires in COVID-19. Profiling relied on immunoSEQ multiplex PCR, and the TCRdb table lists in-frame clones only, not all of them. This repertoire shows approximately 240,000 clones, roughly 84% found once; its top ten account for around 2%. The material sequenced was peripheral blood. The source is a woman between 55 and 75 years old with acute or convalescent COVID-19.

CDR3 sequence reads: CASTPRVNEQFF. The CDR3 nucleotides read TGTGCCAGCACCCCCAGGGTCAATGAGCAGTTCTTC. The gene calls are TRBV12-3 or TRBV12-4 and TRBJ2-1; weak D call: TRBD1 (5 bases). With 7 bases removed from V and 6 bases from J, the gap between germline ends came to 10 bases. The CDR3 totals 12 residues.

This chain uses TRBV4-2 with TRBJ2-7; D gene unclear. This CDR3 has 15 amino acids. Germline CDR1 reads LGHNA; CDR2 reads YNFKEQ. With 0 bases removed from V and 0 bases from J, the gap between germline ends came to 9 bases. Here the CDR3 reads CASSQEVASSYEQYF. CDR3 sequence (DNA): TGTGCCAGCAGCCAAGAAGTGGCTAGCTCCTACGAGCAGTACTTC.

The chain uses TRBV5-4 and TRBJ2-7, with 9 bases that match TRBD2. The V and J ends lost 2 bases and 3 bases, in that order; junction bases with no gene match: 6. The CDR3 spans 15 residues. Germline assignment: CDR1 SGHNT and CDR2 YYREEE (reference sequence). Written as DNA, the CDR3 is TGTGCCAGCAGCTTTGGGCGGGGGGGTAGCTACGAGCAGTACTTC. This sequence encodes CASSFGRGGSYEQYF. Filled out from reference TRBV5-4 and TRBJ2-7, the complete variable domain reads ETGVTQSPTHLIKTRGQQVTLRCSSQSGHNTVSWYQQALGQGPQFIFQYYREEENGRGNFPPRFSGLQFPNYSSELNVNALELDDSALYLCASSFGRGGSYEQYFGPGTRLTVT.

The CDR3 spells CAWSVRFGRGEKLFF. For the CDR3, the DNA is TGTGCCTGGAGTGTCCGTTTTGGAAGGGGAGAAAAACTGTTTTTT. The chain is built from TRBV30 and TRBJ1-4, with D perhaps matching TRBD1 (5 bases). Germline V gene lookup returns CDR1 GTSNPN and CDR2 SVGIG (reference sequence). Trimming took 0 bases from V and 8 from J, leaving 16 bases between them. CDR3 length: 15 amino acids.

The rearrangement joins TRBV3-1 (or the pseudogene TRBV3-2) to TRBJ1-1; D call uncertain. Germline V gene data show CDR1 as LGHDT and CDR2 as YNNKEL (reference sequence). The CDR3 covers 15 residues. Trimming removed 4 bases at V and 7 bases at J, with 19 bases between. This chain's CDR3 is CASSPNLFGRGEAFF. The CDR3 nucleotides read TGTGCCAGCAGCCCTAACTTATTTGGCCGAGGTGAAGCTTTCTTT.

The chain combines TRBV27 with TRBJ1-2; 8 positions agree with TRBD1. This CDR3 is built from 17 residues. The germline V gene encodes CDR1 MNHEY and CDR2 SMNVEV (reference sequence). V was pared by 5 bases and J by 5 bases, with 16 bases of the junction left unmatched. CDR3 sequence: CASSPPMGQEKGYGYTF. CDR3 sequence (DNA): TGTGCCAGCAGTCCTCCCATGGGACAGGAAAAGGGGTATGGCTACACCTTC.

This rearrangement joins TRBV5-6 to TRBJ1-2; unclear D gene. Germline values: CDR1 SGHDT, CDR2 YYEEEE. The ends were cut back, 1 base at V and 5 bases at J, with 6 bases in the middle. This CDR3 comprises 12 residues. The CDR3 DNA follows: TGTGCCAGCAGCTTGAGCGGGTATGGCTACACCTTC. This sequence encodes CASSLSGYGYTF. The variable domain in full, with the rest retrieved from reference TRBV5-6 and TRBJ1-2, is DAGVTQSPTHLIKTRGQQVTLRCSPKSGHDTVSWYQQALGQGPQFIFQYYEEEERQRGNFPDRFSGHQFPNYSSELNVNALLLGDSALYLCASSLSGYGYTFGSGTRLTVV.

This chain links TRBV11-2 with TRBJ1-3; D is uncertain. The CDR3 is made up of 16 amino acids. Germline CDR1 and CDR2: SGHAT and FQNNGV. V shed 0 bases and J shed 3 bases, with 12 bases lying between them. In DNA form, the CDR3 reads TGTGCCAGCAGCTTAGATCCGTCGGGGATTGGAAACACCATATATTTT. Protein sequence: CASSLDPSGIGNTIYF.

This sequence joins TRBV6-2 or TRBV6-3 and TRBJ1-2; 9 bases are a match to TRBD1. After removal of 2 bases from V and 4 bases from J, the junction contained 2 bases not matched to a gene. The germline gives CDR1 MNHEY, CDR2 SVGEGT. This CDR3 contains 14 residues. The CDR3 nucleotides are TGTGCCAGCAGTTACCCGGGACAGGGCTATGGCTACACCTTC. Protein: CASSYPGQGYGYTF.

The J gene is TRBJ2-3, the V gene TRBV28; maybe TRBD2 (5 bases). V lost 5 bases, J lost 2 bases, and 14 bases lay in between. Germline V gene data show CDR1 as MDHEN and CDR2 as SYDVKM. The length of the CDR3 is 15 residues. CDR3 DNA sequence: TGTGCCAGCAGTCCGACTGGACTTGTCACAGATACGCAGTATTTT. Encoded protein: CASSPTGLVTDTQYF.